This TCR beta chain was recovered during a study of blood T cell repertoires in COVID-19. Study background: Whether acute or convalescent, the COVID-19 samples came from the United States, Italy and Spain. The cDNA or gDNA used as material had been derived from T cells, B-cell-depleted T cells, or PBMCs.

Methods used by the authors: The authors estimated nucleated cell counts from reference gene primer amplification. Measured with immunoSEQ multiplex PCR; TCRdb has only the in-frame clones, and not every one. From that table come the V and J calls and clone size; the DNA was used to work out D and trimming. The sample includes some 300,000 clones, 88% seen only once; the top ten take 5.5% to 7%. V was pared by 3 bases and J by 7 bases, with 12 bases of the junction left unmatched. The CDR3 contains 16 residues. The germline V gene has CDR1 SGHDT and CDR2 YYEEEE. Sequenced material: peripheral blood. The receptor comes from a woman aged 30 to 39 who had recovered from COVID-19. The chain links TRBV5-6 to TRBJ2-1; 8 bases align to TRBD1. CDR3 coding DNA: TGTGCCAGCAGCTCGCGACGGACAGGGCCGAGGAATGAGCAGTTCTTC. Translation: CASSSRRTGPRNEQFF.